This is a list of T cell receptor beta chains from one sample in a study of vaccination and CD4 T cells after COVID-19. The antigens these receptors bind are not known. TCRdb redid the calling of the PCR reads with MiXCR, one entry per CDR3 protein. The sample records more than 9,500 distinct CDR3 sequences, approximately 52% being singletons. Source material: CD4+ T cells from blood, cultured in vitro. Source of these receptors: a human donor who had recovered from COVID-19. The CDR3 runs from the conserved cysteine through the conserved F or W. A D gene is named only where the DNA matches it firmly. Not all rows give a size; the values are once, few, many and, for expanded clones, a class.

j_gene: TRBJ2-6; v_gene: TRBV19; d_gene: .; abundance: .; CDR3aa: CASSMSSGANVLTF; CDR3nt: TGTGCCAGTAGTATGAGCTCTGGGGCCAACGTCCTGACTTTC
j_gene: TRBJ1-6; v_gene: TRBV30; d_gene: .; abundance: .; CDR3aa: CAWSQGYSPLHF; CDR3nt: TGTGCCTGGAGCCAGGGGTATTCACCCCTCCACTTT
j_gene: TRBJ1-1; v_gene: TRBV2; d_gene: .; abundance: .; CDR3aa: CASREGNTEAFF; CDR3nt: TGTGCCAGCAGAGAGGGGAACACTGAAGCTTTCTTT
j_gene: TRBJ1-1; v_gene: TRBV29-1; d_gene: .; abundance: few; CDR3aa: CSATGAPNTEAFF; CDR3nt: TGCAGCGCCACGGGCGCACCGAACACTGAAGCTTTCTTT
j_gene: TRBJ2-5; v_gene: TRBV7-2; d_gene: TRBD2; abundance: few; CDR3aa: CASSLQAGGDKPQYF; CDR3nt: TGTGCCAGCAGCTTACAGGCCGGGGGGGATAAACCCCAGTACTTC
j_gene: TRBJ1-1; v_gene: TRBV2; d_gene: TRBD1; abundance: .; CDR3aa: CASSEGTGTEAFF; CDR3nt: TGTGCCAGCAGTGAAGGGACAGGCACTGAAGCTTTCTTT
j_gene: TRBJ1-1; v_gene: TRBV2; d_gene: TRBD1; abundance: once; CDR3aa: CASSVWGQGVIEAFF; CDR3nt: TGTGCCAGCAGTGTTTGGGGACAGGGGGTTATTGAAGCTTTCTTT
j_gene: TRBJ1-2; v_gene: TRBV10-2; d_gene: .; abundance: .; CDR3aa: CASNGPDYGYTF; CDR3nt: TGCGCCAGCAATGGTCCGGACTATGGCTACACCTTC
j_gene: TRBJ1-2; v_gene: TRBV5-8; d_gene: .; abundance: few; CDR3aa: CASSVPPGTWGYGYTF; CDR3nt: TGTGCCAGCAGCGTTCCCCCAGGTACATGGGGCTATGGCTACACCTTC
j_gene: TRBJ1-6; v_gene: TRBV2; d_gene: .; abundance: few; CDR3aa: CASNPENNSPLHF; CDR3nt: TGTGCCAGCAACCCGGAAAATAATTCACCCCTCCACTTT
j_gene: TRBJ1-2; v_gene: TRBV6-1; d_gene: TRBD1; abundance: few; CDR3aa: CASSQLFQGAPANYGYTF; CDR3nt: TGTGCCAGCAGCCAACTGTTTCAGGGGGCCCCCGCAAACTATGGCTACACCTTC
j_gene: TRBJ2-3; v_gene: TRBV4-1; d_gene: TRBD1; abundance: few; CDR3aa: CASSQVGTGGDTQYF; CDR3nt: TGCGCCAGCAGCCAAGTAGGGACAGGGGGGGATACGCAGTATTTT
j_gene: TRBJ1-1; v_gene: TRBV6-2/TRBV6-3; d_gene: .; abundance: few; CDR3aa: CASRPAWGANTEAFF; CDR3nt: TGTGCCAGCAGGCCCGCATGGGGCGCAAACACTGAAGCTTTCTTT
j_gene: TRBJ1-1; v_gene: TRBV6-2/TRBV6-3; d_gene: TRBD1; abundance: once; CDR3aa: CASSLDRAYGAFF; CDR3nt: TGTGCCAGCAGCCTGGACAGGGCCTACGGGGCTTTCTTT
j_gene: TRBJ2-7; v_gene: TRBV19; d_gene: .; abundance: .; CDR3aa: CASSKEGAYEQYF; CDR3nt: TGTGCCAGTAGTAAGGAGGGTGCGTACGAGCAGTACTTC
j_gene: TRBJ1-1; v_gene: TRBV7-2; d_gene: .; abundance: .; CDR3aa: CASSLHRNTEAFF; CDR3nt: TGTGCCAGCAGCTTGCATCGGAACACTGAAGCTTTCTTT
j_gene: TRBJ1-4; v_gene: TRBV5-1; d_gene: .; abundance: .; CDR3aa: CASSLSEKLFF; CDR3nt: TGCGCCAGCAGCTTATCCGAAAAACTGTTTTTT
j_gene: TRBJ1-3; v_gene: TRBV20-1; d_gene: .; abundance: .; CDR3aa: CSARDPSGNTIYF; CDR3nt: TGCAGTGCTAGAGACCCGTCTGGAAACACCATATATTTT
j_gene: TRBJ1-3; v_gene: TRBV6-4; d_gene: TRBD1; abundance: few; CDR3aa: CASSPTGEGNTIYF; CDR3nt: TGTGCCAGCAGTCCGACAGGGGAAGGAAACACCATATATTTT
j_gene: TRBJ2-5; v_gene: TRBV5-1; d_gene: TRBD1; abundance: .; CDR3aa: CASSLTGQPIQETQYF; CDR3nt: TGCGCCAGCAGCTTGACGGGACAGCCCATCCAAGAGACCCAGTACTTC
j_gene: TRBJ2-2; v_gene: TRBV5-1; d_gene: .; abundance: once; CDR3aa: CASSGGLKTGELFF; CDR3nt: TGCGCCAGCAGCGGCGGACTTAAAACCGGGGAGCTGTTTTTT
j_gene: TRBJ2-5; v_gene: TRBV7-9; d_gene: .; abundance: .; CDR3aa: CASQTLSQETQYF; CDR3nt: TGTGCCAGCCAGACACTCTCCCAAGAGACCCAGTACTTC
j_gene: TRBJ2-2; v_gene: TRBV30; d_gene: .; abundance: .; CDR3aa: CAWKRRNTGELFF; CDR3nt: TGTGCCTGGAAAAGGAGGAACACCGGGGAGCTGTTTTTT
j_gene: TRBJ1-2; v_gene: TRBV6-2/TRBV6-3; d_gene: .; abundance: large; CDR3aa: CASSYRGGDPSGYTF; CDR3nt: TGTGCCAGCAGTTATCGGGGAGGAGACCCCAGTGGCTACACCTTC